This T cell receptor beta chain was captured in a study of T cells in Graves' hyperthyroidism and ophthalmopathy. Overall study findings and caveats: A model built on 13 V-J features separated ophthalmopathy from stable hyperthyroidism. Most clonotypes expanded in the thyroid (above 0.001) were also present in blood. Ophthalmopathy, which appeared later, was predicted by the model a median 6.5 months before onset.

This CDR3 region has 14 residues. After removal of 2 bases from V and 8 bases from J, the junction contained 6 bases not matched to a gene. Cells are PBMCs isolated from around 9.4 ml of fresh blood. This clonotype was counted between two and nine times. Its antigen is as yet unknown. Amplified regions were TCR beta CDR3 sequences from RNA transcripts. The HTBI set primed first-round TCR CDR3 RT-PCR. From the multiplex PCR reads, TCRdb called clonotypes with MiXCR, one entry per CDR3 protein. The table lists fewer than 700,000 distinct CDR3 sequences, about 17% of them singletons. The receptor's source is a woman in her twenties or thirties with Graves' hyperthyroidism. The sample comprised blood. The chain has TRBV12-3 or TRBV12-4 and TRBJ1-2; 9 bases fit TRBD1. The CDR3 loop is CASSLPGQGNGYTF. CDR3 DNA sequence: TGTGCCAGCAGTTTACCGGGACAGGGTAACGGCTACACCTTC.